This TCR beta chain was sequenced for a study of T cell responses to AZD1222 COVID-19 vaccine. Study results and limitations: Every sample of the repertoires postdated the peak T cell response. Reportedly, nearly half of unique spike TCRs recognized epitopes outside B.1.351/B.1.1.7 mutations. Spike-wide coverage was observed for vaccine-associated CD4 TCRs, with dominant responses at 160-218 and 743-854.

Produced via immunoSEQ multiplex PCR; TCRdb's table is partial and in-frame only. The repertoire holds 85,000 to 130,000 clones, with about 91% as singletons. By frequency in the sample, this clone is medium-sized. The antigen is undetermined. The CDR3 sequence is 15 residues long. Trimming pared 1 base from V and 5 bases from J, leaving 12 bases between. Per germline, CDR1 SEHNR and CDR2 FQNEAQ (reference sequence). The sequence was obtained from an adult in good health. The sample consisted of peripheral blood, taken on day 0 of AZD1222 vaccination. The J gene is TRBJ2-1, the V gene TRBV7-9; D is unresolved. The CDR3 reads CASSLGLALDNEQFF. The CDR3 DNA follows: TGTGCCAGCAGCTTAGGTTTAGCCTTGGACAATGAGCAGTTCTTC. The full variable domain, with the rest looked up from reference TRBV7-9 and TRBJ2-1, is DTGVSQNPRHKITKRGQNVTFRCDPISEHNRLYWYRQTLGQGPEFLTYFQNEAQLEKSRLLSDRFSAERPKGSFSTLEIQRTEQGDSAMYLCASSLGLALDNEQFFGPGTRLTVL.